This TCR beta chain was recovered during a study of blood T cell repertoires in COVID-19. In the study overall: Material from acute and convalescent COVID-19 was sourced from the United States, Italy and Spain. PBMCs, B-cell-depleted T cells, or T cells were the source of the cDNA or gDNA that made up the material.

Original processing methods: Estimation of nucleated cell counts relied on the amplification of reference gene primers. Profiling relied on immunoSEQ multiplex PCR, and the TCRdb table lists in-frame clones only, not all of them. V and J calls and clone size follow that table, whereas D and trimming were derived from the DNA. Counted here are about 140,000 clones, more than 70% occurring once; the ten biggest clones make up about 8%. After removal of 2 bases from V and 5 bases from J, the junction contained 5 bases not matched to a gene. The length of the CDR3 is 16 residues. The germline V gene encodes CDR1 SEHNR and CDR2 FQNEAQ (reference sequence).

The chain has TRBV7-9 and TRBJ2-2; 10 nucleotides agree with TRBD1. This sequence originates from a woman aged 60-75 years with acute or convalescent COVID-19. Sequences were obtained from peripheral blood. CDR3 region: CASSLFGTGETGELFF. CDR3 DNA sequence: TGTGCCAGCAGCTTATTTGGGACAGGGGAAACCGGGGAGCTGTTTTTT.